In this sample, the clone carrying this T cell receptor (beta chain) turned up a few times. Its antigen is still unknown. This entry belongs to a study of CD8+ T cells in alopecia areata. Study outcomes and limitations: Resident alphabeta T-cell populations of normal skin are likewise subject to sequencing in scalp samples.

Extraction and reverse transcription of RNA yielded cDNA as the sequencing template. The assay was immunoSEQ multiplex PCR, and TCRdb's table has in-frame clones only and misses some. The data contain around 250,000 clones, around 67% of them singletons. Germline CDR1 is MNHEY and CDR2 is SVGAGI. V dropped 7 bases and J dropped 2; count of bases not matched to a gene: 4. This CDR3 is built from 14 residues. This sample comprised CD4+ T cells sorted from blood, obtained at week 0. The TCR was taken from a human donor with alopecia areata. The genes are TRBV6-5 and TRBJ2-3; the match to TRBD1 covers 9 bases. CDR3: CASTGTGLTDTQYF. CDR3 coding DNA: TGTGCCAGCACTGGGACAGGGCTCACAGATACGCAGTATTTT.